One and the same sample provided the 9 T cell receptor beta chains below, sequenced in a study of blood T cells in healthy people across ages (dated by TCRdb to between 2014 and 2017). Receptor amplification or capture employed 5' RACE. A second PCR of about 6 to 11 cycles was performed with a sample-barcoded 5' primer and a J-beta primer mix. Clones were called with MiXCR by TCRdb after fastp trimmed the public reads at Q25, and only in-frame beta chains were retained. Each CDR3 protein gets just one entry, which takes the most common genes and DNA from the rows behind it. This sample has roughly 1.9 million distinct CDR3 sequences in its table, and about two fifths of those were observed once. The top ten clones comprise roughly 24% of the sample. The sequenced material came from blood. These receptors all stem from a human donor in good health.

In nucleotides, the CDR3 is TGTGCCAGCAGCCTGCGGGTTGGGGGCACAGATACGCAGTATTTT. Residues: CASSLRVGGTDTQYF. This rearrangement joins TRBV4-2 to TRBJ2-3, with D possibly TRBD2 on 5 matching bases. The CDR3 has 15 amino acids. Germline assignment: CDR1 LGHNA and CDR2 YNFKEQ. Trimming removed 4 bases at V and 1 base at J, with 12 bases between.

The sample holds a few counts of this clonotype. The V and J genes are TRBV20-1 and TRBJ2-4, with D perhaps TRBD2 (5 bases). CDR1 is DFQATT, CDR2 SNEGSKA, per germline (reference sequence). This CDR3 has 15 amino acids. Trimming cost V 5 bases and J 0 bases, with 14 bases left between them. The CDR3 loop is CSAYGLDLAKNIQYF. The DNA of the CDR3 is TGCAGTGCTTATGGTTTGGACTTAGCCAAAAACATTCAGTACTTC.

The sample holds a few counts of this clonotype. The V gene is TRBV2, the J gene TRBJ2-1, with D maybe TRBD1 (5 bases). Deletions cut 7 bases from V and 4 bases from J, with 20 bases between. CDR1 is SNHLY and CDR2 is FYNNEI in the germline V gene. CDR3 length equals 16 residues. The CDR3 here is CASTAWAGNLYNEQFF. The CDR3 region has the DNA TGTGCCAGCACCGCATGGGCAGGGAATTTATACAATGAGCAGTTCTTC.

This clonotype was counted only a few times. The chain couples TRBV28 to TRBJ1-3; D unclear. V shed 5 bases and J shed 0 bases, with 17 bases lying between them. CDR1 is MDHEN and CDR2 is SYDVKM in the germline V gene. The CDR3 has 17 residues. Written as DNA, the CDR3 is TGTGCCAGCAGTCCCCACTTGTTACCGACCTCTGGAAACACCATATATTTT. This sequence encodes CASSPHLLPTSGNTIYF.

In nucleotides, the CDR3 is TGTGCCAGCAGCTTAATGGGGACAGCACTAACGGGATCCTTACCCAATGAGCAGTTCTTC. Translating it yields CASSLMGTALTGSLPNEQFF. The chain links TRBV7-3 to TRBJ2-1; 7 nucleotides match TRBD1. The CDR3 has 20 residues. Germline lookup yields CDR1 SGHTA and CDR2 FQGTGA. V lost 1 base and J lost 6; bases outside the gene matches: 21.

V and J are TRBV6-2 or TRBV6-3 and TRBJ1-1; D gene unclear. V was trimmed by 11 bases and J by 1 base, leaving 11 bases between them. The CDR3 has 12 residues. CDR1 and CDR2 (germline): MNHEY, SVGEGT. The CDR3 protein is CAGKRQNTEAFF. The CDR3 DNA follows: TGTGCCGGAAAGAGACAGAACACTGAAGCTTTCTTT.

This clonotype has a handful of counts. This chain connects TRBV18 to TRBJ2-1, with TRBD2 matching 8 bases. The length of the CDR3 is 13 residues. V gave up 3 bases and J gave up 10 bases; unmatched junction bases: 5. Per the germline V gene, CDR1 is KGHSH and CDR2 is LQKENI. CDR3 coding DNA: TGTGCCAGCTCACCTCCGGGACTAGGAGAGCAGTTCTTC. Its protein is CASSPPGLGEQFF.

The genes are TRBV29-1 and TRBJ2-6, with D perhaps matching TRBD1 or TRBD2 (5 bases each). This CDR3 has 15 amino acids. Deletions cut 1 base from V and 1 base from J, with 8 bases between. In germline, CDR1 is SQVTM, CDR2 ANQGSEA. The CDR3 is CSVEGDVSGANVLTF. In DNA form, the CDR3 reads TGCAGCGTTGAAGGGGACGTTTCTGGGGCCAACGTCCTGACTTTC.

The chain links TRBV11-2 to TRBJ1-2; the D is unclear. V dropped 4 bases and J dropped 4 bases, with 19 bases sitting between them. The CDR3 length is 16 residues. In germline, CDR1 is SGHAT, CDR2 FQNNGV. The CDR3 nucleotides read TGTGCCAGCAGCTCTGCCCCCATAACGGGCCTCTATGGCTACACCTTC. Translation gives CASSSAPITGLYGYTF.